This T cell receptor beta chain was retrieved from a study of response to subunit inactivated influenza vaccine. TCRdb re-called the RT-PCR reads with MiXCR, one entry per CDR3 protein. Here the sample spans 450,000 to 600,000 distinct CDR3 sequences, 6.5% to 8% being singletons. The CDR3 sequence is 13 residues long. Germline V gene data show CDR1 as DFQATT and CDR2 as SNEGSKA (reference sequence). The V and J ends lost 6 bases and 0 bases respectively, with 11 bases between them. The sequence derives from a man aged 50 to 69 who received an inactivated influenza vaccine. This rearrangement joins TRBV20-1 to TRBJ1-1; D is unclear. This specimen consisted of PBMCs from blood, obtained 23 months after vaccination. CDR3 DNA sequence: TGCAGTGCACTAGGTAGCGTGAACACTGAAGCTTTCTTT. This codes for CSALGSVNTEAFF.